This TCR beta chain was found in a study of human T cells and chemical hapten exposure. V gave up 6 bases and J gave up 6 bases, with 12 bases separating them. The CDR3 is 13 amino acids. CDR1 is MNHEY and CDR2 is SVGEGT in the germline V gene. The time point here: pre-sensitization, week 0. Stated treatment: therapeutic diphenylcyclopropenone sensitization with weekly scalp DPC. TCRdb reanalysed the RACE reads using MiXCR and keeps one entry per CDR3 protein. Of about 250,000 distinct CDR3 sequences listed, around 7% are singletons. This sequence joins TRBV6-2 or TRBV6-3 and TRBJ2-4, with a possible D match to TRBD2 (5 bases). Sequencing was performed on whole blood, taken in connection with sensitization to the hapten diphenylcyclopropenone (DPC). The receptor's source is a man in his late teens or twenties with alopecia areata. Some clones in this sample may be carry-over from other donors' samples. CDR3: CASRLGPGNIQYF. DNA of the CDR3: TGTGCCAGCAGACTAGGACCGGGAAACATTCAGTACTTC.